This TCR beta chain originates from a study of T cell repertoires in cytomegalovirus infection. Study information: Indications of both CMV infection and matching HLA type were provided by public TCR beta signatures. Findings and limits, study-wide: The cumulative frequency of public TCR beta families identified carriers of CMV plus the relevant HLA. Ex vivo, HLA-C-restricted CMV-specific TCR beta clonotypes prevailed over the rest of the response.

In TCRdb, the reads were re-called with MiXCR into one record per CDR3 protein. The table records 300,000 to 400,000 distinct CDR3 sequences, less than 20% of them present only once. This clonotype was observed at least ten times. Its specificity is unknown. This CDR3 contains 15 residues. Germline assignment: CDR1 SGHTA and CDR2 FQGNSA. J gave up 6 bases and V 4 bases, and 10 bases lay outside the gene matches. This receptor was identified in a human donor in good health (CMV status not recorded). Some clones in this sample may be carry-over from other donors' samples. The specimen sequenced was PBMCs. The V gene is TRBV7-2, the J gene TRBJ2-5; 8 nucleotides match TRBD1. CDR3 DNA sequence: TGTGCCAGCAGCTCTCCTGCCCGACAGGGGAAGACCCAGTACTTC. Protein product: CASSSPARQGKTQYF.